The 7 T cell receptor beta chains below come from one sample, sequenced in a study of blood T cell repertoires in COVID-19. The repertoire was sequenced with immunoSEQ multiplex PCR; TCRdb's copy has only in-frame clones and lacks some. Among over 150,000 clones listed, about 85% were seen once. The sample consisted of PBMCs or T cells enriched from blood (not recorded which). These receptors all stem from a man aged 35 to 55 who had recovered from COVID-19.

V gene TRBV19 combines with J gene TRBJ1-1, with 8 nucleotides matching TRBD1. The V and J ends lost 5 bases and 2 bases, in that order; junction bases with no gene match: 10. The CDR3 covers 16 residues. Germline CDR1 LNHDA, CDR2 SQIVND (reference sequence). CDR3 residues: CASSARGDRINTEAFF. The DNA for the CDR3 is TGTGCCAGTAGTGCCCGGGGGGACAGGATTAACACTGAAGCTTTCTTT.

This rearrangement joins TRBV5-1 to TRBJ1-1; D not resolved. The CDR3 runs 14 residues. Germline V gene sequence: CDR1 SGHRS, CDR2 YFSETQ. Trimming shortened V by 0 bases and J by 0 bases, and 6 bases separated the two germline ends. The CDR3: CASSLDGMNTEAFF. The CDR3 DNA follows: TGCGCCAGCAGCTTGGACGGGATGAACACTGAAGCTTTCTTT.

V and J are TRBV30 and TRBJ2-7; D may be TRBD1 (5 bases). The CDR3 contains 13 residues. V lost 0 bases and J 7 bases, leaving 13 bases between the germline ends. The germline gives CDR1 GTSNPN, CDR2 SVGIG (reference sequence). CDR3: CAWSVLGEGEQYF. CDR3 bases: TGTGCCTGGAGTGTTTTAGGGGAAGGAGAGCAGTACTTC.

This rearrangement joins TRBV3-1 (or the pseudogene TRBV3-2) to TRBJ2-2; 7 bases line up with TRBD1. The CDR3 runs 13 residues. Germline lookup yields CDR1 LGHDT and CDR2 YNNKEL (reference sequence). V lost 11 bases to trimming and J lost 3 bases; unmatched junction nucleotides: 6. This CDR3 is CAGGQSYTGELFF. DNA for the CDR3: TGTGCCGGGGGACAGAGCTACACCGGGGAGCTGTTTTTT.

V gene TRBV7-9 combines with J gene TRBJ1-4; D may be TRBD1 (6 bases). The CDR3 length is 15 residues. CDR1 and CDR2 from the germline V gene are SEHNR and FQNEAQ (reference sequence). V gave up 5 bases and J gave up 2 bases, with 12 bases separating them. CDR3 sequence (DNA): TGTGCCAGCAGCCCGGGAGGACAGACTAATGAAAAACTGTTTTTT. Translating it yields CASSPGGQTNEKLFF.

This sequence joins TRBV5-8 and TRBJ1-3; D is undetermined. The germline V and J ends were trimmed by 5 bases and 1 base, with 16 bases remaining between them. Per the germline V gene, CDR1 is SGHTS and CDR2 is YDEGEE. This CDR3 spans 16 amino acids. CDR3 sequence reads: CASSTLKKRSGNTIYF. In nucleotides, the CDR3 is TGTGCCAGCAGTACTTTAAAGAAGAGATCTGGAAACACCATATATTTT.

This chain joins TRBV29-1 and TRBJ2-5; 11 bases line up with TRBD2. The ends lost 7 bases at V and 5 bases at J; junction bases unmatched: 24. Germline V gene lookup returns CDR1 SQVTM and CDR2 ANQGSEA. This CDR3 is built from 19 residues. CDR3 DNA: TGCAGCGCCAGAATGGGCGTAGCGGGAGGGCCGGTTGTTTGGGAGACCCAGTACTTC. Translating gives CSARMGVAGGPVVWETQYF.